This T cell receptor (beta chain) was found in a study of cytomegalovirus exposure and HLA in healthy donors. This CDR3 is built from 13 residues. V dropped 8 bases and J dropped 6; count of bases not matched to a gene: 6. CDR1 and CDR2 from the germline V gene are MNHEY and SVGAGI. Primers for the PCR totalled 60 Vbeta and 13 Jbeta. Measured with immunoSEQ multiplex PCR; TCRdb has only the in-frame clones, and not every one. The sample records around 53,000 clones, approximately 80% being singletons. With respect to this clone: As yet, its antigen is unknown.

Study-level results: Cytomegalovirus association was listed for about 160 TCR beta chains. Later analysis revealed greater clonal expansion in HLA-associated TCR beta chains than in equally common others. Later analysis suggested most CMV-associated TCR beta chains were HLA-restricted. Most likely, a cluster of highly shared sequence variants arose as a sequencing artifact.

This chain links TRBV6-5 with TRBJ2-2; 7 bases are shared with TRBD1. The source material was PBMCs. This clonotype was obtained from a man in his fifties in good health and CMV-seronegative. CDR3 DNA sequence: TGTGCCAGCTTAACAGGGGTAGCCGGGGAGCTGTTTTTT. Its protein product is CASLTGVAGELFF.